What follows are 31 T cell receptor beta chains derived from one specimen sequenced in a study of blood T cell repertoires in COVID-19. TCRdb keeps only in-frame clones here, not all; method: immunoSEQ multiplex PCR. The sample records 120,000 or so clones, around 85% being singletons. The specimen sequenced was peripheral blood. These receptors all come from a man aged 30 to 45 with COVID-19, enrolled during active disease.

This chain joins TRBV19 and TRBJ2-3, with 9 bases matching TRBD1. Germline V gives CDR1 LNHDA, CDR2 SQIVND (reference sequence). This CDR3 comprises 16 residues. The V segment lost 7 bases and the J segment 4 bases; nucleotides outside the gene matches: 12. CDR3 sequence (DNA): TGTGCCAGTACCCTACAGGGGGCGTCTCTTCCAGATACGCAGTATTTT. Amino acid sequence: CASTLQGASLPDTQYF.

The CDR3 nucleotides read TGTGCCAGCAGTTTAACTACCGGGGAGCTGTTTTTT. Encoded protein: CASSLTTGELFF. The chain is built from TRBV28 and TRBJ2-2; D unresolved. The CDR3 has 12 residues. V lost 2 bases and J lost 5, with 3 bases in between. Germline V gene data show CDR1 as MDHEN and CDR2 as SYDVKM.

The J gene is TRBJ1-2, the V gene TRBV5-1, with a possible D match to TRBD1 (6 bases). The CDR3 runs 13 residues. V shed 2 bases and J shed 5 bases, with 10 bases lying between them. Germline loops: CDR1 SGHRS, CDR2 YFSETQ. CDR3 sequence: CASSFDRRYGYTF. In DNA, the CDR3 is TGCGCCAGCAGCTTCGACAGGAGATATGGCTACACCTTC.

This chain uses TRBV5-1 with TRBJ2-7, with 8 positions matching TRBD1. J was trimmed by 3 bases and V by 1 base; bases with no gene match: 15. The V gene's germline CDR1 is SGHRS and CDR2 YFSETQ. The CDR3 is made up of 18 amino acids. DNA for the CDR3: TGCGCCAGCAGCTTGCCGTCAGGGGGCCAACCGACTATCTACGAGCAGTACTTC. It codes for CASSLPSGGQPTIYEQYF.

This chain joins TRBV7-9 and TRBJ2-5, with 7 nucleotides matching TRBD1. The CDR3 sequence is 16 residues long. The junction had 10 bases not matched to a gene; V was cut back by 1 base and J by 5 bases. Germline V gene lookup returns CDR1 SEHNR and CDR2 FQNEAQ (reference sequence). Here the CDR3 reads CASSLVKGARRETQYF. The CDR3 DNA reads TGTGCCAGCAGCTTAGTGAAGGGGGCTCGGAGGGAGACCCAGTACTTC. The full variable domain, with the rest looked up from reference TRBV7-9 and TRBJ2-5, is DTGVSQNPRHKITKRGQNVTFRCDPISEHNRLYWYRQTLGQGPEFLTYFQNEAQLEKSRLLSDRFSAERPKGSFSTLEIQRTEQGDSAMYLCASSLVKGARRETQYFGPGTRLLVL.

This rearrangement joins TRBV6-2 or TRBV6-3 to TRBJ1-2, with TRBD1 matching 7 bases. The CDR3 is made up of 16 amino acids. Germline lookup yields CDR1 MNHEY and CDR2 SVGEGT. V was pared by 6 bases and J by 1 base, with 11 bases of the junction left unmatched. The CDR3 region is CASRPTPGTDNYGYTF. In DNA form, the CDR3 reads TGTGCCAGCAGACCTACACCCGGGACAGATAACTATGGCTACACCTTC.

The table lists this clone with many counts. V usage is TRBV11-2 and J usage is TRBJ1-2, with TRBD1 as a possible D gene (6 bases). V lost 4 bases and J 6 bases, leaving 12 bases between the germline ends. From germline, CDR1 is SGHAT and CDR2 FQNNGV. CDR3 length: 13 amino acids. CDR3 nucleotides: TGTGCCAGCAGCTCCCAGGGGTTACATGGCTACACCTTC. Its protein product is CASSSQGLHGYTF.

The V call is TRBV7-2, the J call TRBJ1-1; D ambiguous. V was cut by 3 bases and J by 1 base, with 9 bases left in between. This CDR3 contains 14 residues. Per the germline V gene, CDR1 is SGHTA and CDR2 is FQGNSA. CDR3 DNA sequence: TGTGCCAGCAGCTTGAGGAGGCGGAACACTGAAGCTTTCTTT. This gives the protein CASSLRRRNTEAFF.

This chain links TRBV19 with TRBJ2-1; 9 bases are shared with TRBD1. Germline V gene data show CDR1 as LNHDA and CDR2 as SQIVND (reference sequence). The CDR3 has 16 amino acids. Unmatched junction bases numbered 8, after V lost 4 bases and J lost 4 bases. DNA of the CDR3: TGTGCCAGTAGTAGATTTCGACAGGGGGGTTACAATGAGCAGTTCTTC. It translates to CASSRFRQGGYNEQFF. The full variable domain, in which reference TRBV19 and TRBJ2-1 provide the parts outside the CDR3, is DGGITQSPKYLFRKEGQNVTLSCEQNLNHDAMYWYRQDPGQGLRLIYYSQIVNDFQKGDIAEGYSVSREKKESFPLTVTSAQKNPTAFYLCASSRFRQGGYNEQFFGPGTRLTVL.

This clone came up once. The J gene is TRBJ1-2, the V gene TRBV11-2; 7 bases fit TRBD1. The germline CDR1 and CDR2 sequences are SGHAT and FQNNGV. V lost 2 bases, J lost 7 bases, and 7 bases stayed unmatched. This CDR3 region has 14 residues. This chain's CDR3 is CASSLFLDRAGYTF. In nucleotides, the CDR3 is TGTGCCAGCAGCTTATTCCTTGACAGGGCTGGCTACACCTTC.

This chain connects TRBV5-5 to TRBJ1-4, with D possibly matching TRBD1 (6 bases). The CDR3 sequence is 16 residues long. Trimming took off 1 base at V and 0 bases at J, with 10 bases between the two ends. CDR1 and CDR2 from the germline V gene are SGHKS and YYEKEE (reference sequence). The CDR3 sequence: CASSLLDSSTNEKLFF. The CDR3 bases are TGTGCCAGCAGCTTGTTGGACAGCTCAACTAATGAAAAACTGTTTTTT.

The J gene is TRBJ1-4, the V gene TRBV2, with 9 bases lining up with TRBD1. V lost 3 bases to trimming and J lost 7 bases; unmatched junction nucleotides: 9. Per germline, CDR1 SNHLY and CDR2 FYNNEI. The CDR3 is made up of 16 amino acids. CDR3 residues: CASSDRDRVESEKLFF. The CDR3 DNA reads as TGTGCCAGCAGTGACCGGGACAGGGTGGAAAGTGAAAAACTGTTTTTT.

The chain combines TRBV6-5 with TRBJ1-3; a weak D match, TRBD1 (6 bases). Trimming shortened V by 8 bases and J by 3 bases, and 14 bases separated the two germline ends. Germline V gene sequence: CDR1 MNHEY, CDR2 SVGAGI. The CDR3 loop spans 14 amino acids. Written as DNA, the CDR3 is TGTGCCAGCCTGGGGGGGCTAAATGGAAACACCATATATTTT. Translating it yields CASLGGLNGNTIYF.

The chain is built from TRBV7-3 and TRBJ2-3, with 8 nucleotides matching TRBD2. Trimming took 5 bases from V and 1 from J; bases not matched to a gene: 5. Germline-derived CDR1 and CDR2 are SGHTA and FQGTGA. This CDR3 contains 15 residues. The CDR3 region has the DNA TGTGCCAGCAGCAGTAGCGGGGCCGGCACAGATACGCAGTATTTT. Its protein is CASSSSGAGTDTQYF. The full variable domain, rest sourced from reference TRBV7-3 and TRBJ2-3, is GAGVSQTPSNKVTEKGKYVELRCDPISGHTALYWYRQSLGQGPEFLIYFQGTGAADDSGLPNDRFFAVRPEGSVSTLKIQRTERGDSAVYLCASSSSGAGTDTQYFGPGTRLTVL.

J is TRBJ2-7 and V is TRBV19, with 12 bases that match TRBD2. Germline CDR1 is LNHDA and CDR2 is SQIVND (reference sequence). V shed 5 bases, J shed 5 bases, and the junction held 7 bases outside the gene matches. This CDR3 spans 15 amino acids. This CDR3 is CASSPTSGGTHEQYF. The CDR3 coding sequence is TGTGCCAGTAGTCCCACTAGCGGGGGGACCCACGAGCAGTACTTC.

The CDR3 coding sequence is TGTGCCAGCAGTGAATGGGGCAGAAGCACAGATACGCAGTATTTT. Its translation is CASSEWGRSTDTQYF. V usage is TRBV6-1 and J usage is TRBJ2-3; perhaps TRBD1 as D (5 bases). The germline CDR1 and CDR2 sequences are MNHNS and SASEGT. Between the trimmed V and J ends, which lost 2 bases and 0 bases, there was a span of 9 bases. CDR3 length: 15 residues.

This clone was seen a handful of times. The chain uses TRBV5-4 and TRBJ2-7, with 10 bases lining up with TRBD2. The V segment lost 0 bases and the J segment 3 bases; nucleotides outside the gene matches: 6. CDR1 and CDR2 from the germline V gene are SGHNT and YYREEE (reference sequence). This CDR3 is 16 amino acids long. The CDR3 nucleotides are TGTGCCAGCAGCTTGGTCGGCCTAGCGGGAGACTACGAGCAGTACTTC. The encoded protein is CASSLVGLAGDYEQYF.

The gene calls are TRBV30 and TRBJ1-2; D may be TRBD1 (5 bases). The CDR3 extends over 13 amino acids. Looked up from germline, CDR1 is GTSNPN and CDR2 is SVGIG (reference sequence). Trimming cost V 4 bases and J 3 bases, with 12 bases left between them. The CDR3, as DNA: TGTGCCTGGATTTCAGACAGTTACTATGGCTACACCTTC. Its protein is CAWISDSYYGYTF.

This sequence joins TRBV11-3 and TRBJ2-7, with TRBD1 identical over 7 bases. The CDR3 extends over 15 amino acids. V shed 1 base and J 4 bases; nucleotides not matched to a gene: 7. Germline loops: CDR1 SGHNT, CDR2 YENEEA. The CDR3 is CASSLGRDSHYEQYF. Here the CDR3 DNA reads TGTGCCAGCAGCTTAGGCCGGGACAGCCATTACGAGCAGTACTTC.

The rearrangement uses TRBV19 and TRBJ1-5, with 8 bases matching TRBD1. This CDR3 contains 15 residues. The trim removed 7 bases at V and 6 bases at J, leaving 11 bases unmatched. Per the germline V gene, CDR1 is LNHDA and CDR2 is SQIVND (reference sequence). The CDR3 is CASTQRTGIGQPQHF. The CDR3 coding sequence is TGTGCCAGTACTCAGAGGACAGGGATCGGTCAGCCCCAGCATTTT. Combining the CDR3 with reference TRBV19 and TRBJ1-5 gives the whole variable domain DGGITQSPKYLFRKEGQNVTLSCEQNLNHDAMYWYRQDPGQGLRLIYYSQIVNDFQKGDIAEGYSVSREKKESFPLTVTSAQKNPTAFYLCASTQRTGIGQPQHFGDGTRLSIL.

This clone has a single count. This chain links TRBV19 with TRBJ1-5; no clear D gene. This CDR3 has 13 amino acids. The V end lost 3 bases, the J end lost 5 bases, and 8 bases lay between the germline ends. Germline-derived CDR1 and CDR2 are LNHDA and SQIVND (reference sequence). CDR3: CASSIQTHQPQHF. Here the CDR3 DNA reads TGTGCCAGTAGTATTCAGACTCATCAGCCCCAGCATTTT.

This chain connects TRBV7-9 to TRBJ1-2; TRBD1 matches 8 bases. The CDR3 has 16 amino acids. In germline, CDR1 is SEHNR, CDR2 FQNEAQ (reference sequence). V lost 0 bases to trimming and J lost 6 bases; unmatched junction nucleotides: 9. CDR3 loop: CASSLADRVSLDGYTF. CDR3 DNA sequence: TGTGCCAGCAGCTTAGCGGACAGGGTGTCCCTCGATGGCTACACCTTC.

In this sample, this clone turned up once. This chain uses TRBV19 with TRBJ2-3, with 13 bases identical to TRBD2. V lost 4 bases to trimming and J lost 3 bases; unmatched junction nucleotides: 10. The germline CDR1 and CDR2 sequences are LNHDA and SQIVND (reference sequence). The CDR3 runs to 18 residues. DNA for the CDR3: TGTGCCAGTAGTACCAGACTAGCGGGAGGTCCAGGGACAGATACGCAGTATTTT. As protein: CASSTRLAGGPGTDTQYF.

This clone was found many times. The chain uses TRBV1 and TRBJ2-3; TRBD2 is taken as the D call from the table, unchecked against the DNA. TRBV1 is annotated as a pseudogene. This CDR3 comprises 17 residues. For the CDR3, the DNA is TGCACCAGCAGCCGACCGACTAGCGGGAGAGTAGAGGATACGCAGTATTTT. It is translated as CTSSRPTSGRVEDTQYF.

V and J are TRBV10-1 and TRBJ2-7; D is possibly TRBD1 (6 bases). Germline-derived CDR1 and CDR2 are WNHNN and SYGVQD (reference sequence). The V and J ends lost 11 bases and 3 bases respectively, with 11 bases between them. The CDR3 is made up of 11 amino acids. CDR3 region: CAYEGVYEQYF. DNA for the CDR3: TGCGCCTACGAGGGGGTCTACGAGCAGTACTTC.

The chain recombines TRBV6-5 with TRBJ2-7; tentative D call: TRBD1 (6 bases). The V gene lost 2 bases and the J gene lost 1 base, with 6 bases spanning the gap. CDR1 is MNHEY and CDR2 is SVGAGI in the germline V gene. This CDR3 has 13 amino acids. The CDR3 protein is CASSYGQSYEQYF. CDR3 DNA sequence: TGTGCCAGCAGTTACGGACAGTCCTACGAGCAGTACTTC.

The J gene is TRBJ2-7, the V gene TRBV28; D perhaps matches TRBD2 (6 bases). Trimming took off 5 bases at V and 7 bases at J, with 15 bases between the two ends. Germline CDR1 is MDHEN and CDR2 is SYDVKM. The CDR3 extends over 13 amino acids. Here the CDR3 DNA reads TGTGCCAGCAGTCCCCCTGTGCGGGAAGAGCAGTACTTC. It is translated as CASSPPVREEQYF.

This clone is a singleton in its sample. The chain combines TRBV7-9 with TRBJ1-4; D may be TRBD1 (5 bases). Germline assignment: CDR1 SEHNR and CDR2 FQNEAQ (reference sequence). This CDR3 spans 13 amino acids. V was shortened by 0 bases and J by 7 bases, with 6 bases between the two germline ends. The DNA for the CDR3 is TGTGCCAGCAGCTTAGCCAGGGCTGAAAAACTGTTTTTT. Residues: CASSLARAEKLFF.

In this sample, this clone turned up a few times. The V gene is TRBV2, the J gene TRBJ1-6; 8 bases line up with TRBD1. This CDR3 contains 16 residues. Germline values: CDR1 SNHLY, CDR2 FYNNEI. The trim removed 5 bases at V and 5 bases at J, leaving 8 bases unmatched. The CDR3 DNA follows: TGTGCCAGCAGTCGACAGGGGCTCGAAAATAATTCACCCCTCCACTTT. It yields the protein CASSRQGLENNSPLHF.

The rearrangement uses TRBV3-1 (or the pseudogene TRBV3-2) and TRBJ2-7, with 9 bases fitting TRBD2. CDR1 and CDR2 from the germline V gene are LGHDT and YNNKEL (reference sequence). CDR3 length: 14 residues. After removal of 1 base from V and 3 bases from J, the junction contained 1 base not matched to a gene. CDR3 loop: CASSQGGGVYEQYF. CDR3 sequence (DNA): TGTGCCAGCAGCCAAGGCGGGGGGGTCTACGAGCAGTACTTC.

CDR3 protein: CASSTAGEIGSGELFF. In nucleotides, the CDR3 is TGCGCCAGCAGCACGGCCGGGGAGATAGGATCCGGGGAGCTGTTTTTT. V usage is TRBV5-1 and J usage is TRBJ2-2; D is possibly TRBD2 (5 bases). Looked up from germline, CDR1 is SGHRS and CDR2 is YFSETQ. Trimming left V 4 bases short and J 6 bases short, with 19 bases between. There are 16 residues in the CDR3.